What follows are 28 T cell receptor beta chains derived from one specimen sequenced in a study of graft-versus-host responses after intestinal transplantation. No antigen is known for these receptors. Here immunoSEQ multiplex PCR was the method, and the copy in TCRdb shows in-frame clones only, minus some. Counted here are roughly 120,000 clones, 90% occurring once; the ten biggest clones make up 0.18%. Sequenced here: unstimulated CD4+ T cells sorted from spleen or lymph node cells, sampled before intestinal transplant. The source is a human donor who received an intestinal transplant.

In DNA, the CDR3 is TGTGCCAGCAGTGAACACAGATTCGAGCAGTACTTC. It translates to CASSEHRFEQYF. The rearrangement joins TRBV6-1 to TRBJ2-7; D is ambiguous. Trimming removed 2 bases from V and 6 bases from J, with 8 bases in between. CDR1 and CDR2 (germline): MNHNS, SASEGT. The CDR3 is 12 residues long.

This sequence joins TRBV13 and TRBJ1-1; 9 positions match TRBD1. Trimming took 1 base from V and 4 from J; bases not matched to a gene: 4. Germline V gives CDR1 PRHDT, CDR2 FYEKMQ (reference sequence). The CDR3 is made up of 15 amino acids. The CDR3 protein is CASSLVDRGSTEAFF. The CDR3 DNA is TGTGCCAGCAGCTTAGTCGACAGGGGGAGCACTGAAGCTTTCTTT.

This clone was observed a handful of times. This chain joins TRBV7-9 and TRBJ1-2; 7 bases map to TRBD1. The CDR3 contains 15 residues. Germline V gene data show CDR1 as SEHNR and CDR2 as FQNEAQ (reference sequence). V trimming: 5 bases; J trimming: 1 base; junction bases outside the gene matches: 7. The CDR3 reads CASSLSGTVNYGYTF. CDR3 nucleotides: TGTGCCAGCAGCCTTTCCGGGACAGTTAACTATGGCTACACCTTC.

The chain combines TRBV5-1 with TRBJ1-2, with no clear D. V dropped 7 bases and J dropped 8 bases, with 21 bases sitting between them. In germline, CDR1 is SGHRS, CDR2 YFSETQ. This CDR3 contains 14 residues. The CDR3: CASAPEAVTLGYTF. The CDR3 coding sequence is TGCGCCAGCGCCCCGGAGGCAGTGACGTTGGGCTACACCTTC.

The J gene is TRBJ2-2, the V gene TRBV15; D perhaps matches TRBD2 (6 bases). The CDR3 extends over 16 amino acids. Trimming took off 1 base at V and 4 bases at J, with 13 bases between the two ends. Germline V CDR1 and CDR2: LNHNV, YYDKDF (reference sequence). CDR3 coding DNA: TGTGCCACCAGCAGAGGCCGGGGGACGGGCACCGGGGAGCTGTTTTTT. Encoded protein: CATSRGRGTGTGELFF.

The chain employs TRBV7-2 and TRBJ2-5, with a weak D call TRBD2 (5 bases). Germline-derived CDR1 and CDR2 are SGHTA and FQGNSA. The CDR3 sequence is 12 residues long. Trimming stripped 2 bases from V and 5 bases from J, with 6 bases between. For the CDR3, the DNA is TGTGCCAGCAGCTTACGGAGGGAGACCCAGTACTTC. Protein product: CASSLRRETQYF.

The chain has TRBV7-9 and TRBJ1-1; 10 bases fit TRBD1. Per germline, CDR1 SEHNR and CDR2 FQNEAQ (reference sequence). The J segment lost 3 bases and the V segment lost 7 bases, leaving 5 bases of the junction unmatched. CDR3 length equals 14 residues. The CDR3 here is CASNPGQGYTEAFF. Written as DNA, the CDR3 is TGTGCCAGCAACCCGGGACAGGGGTACACTGAAGCTTTCTTT.

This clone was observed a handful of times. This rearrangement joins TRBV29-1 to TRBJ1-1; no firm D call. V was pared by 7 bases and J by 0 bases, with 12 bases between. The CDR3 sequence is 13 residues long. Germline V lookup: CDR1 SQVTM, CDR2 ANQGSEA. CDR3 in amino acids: CSADRRVNTEAFF. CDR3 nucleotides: TGCAGCGCCGACCGGAGGGTGAACACTGAAGCTTTCTTT.

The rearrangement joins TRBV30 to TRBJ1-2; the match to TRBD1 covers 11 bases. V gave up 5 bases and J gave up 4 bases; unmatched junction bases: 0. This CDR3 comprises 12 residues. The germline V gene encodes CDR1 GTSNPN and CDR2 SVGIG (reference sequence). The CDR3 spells CAWGQGAYGYTF. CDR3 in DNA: TGTGCCTGGGGACAGGGGGCCTATGGCTACACCTTC.

The CDR3 protein is CASSSAGRTDTQYF. The CDR3 bases are TGTGCCAGCAGCTCCGCGGGAAGGACAGATACGCAGTATTTT. The rearrangement uses TRBV7-2 and TRBJ2-3; tentative D call: TRBD2 (6 bases). Germline CDR1 reads SGHTA; CDR2 reads FQGNSA. The V end was cut by 4 bases, the J end by 3 bases, with 11 bases between. The CDR3 is 14 amino acids.

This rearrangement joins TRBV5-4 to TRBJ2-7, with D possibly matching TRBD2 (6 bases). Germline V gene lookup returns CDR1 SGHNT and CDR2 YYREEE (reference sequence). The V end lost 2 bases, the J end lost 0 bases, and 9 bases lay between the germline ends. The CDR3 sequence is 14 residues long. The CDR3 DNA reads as TGTGCCAGCAGCTTTACCGGGAGCTCCTACGAGCAGTACTTC. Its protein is CASSFTGSSYEQYF.

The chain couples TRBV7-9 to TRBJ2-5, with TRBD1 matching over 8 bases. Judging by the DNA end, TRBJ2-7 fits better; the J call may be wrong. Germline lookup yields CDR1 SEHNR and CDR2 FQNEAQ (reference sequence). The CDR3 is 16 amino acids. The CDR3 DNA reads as TGTGCCAGCAGCTCCATATCCGGGACAGGCTCCTACGAGCAGTACTTC. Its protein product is CASSSISGTGSYEQYF.

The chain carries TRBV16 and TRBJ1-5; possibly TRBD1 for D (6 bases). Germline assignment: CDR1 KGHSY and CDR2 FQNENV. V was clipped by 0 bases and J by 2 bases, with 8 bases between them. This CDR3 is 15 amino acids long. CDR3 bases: TGTGCCAGCAGCCAATCATCAGGGGGCAATCAGCCCCAGCATTTT. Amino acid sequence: CASSQSSGGNQPQHF. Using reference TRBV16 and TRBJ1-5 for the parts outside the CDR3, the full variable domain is GEEVAQTPKHLVRGEGQKAKLYCAPIKGHSYVFWYQQVLKNEFKFLISFQNENVFDETGMPKERFSAKCLPNSPCSLEIQATKLEDSAVYFCASSQSSGGNQPQHFGDGTRLSIL.

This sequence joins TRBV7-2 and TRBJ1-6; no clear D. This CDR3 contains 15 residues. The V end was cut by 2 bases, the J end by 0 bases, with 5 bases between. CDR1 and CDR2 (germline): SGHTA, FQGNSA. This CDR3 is CASSLQISYNSPLHF. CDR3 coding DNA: TGTGCCAGCAGCTTACAGATCTCCTATAATTCACCCCTCCACTTT.

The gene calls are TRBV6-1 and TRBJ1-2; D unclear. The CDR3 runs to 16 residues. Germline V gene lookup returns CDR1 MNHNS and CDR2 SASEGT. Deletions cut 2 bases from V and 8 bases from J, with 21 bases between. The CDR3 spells CASSENAGGASVGYTF. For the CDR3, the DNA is TGTGCCAGCAGTGAAAACGCGGGCGGAGCATCGGTGGGCTACACCTTC.

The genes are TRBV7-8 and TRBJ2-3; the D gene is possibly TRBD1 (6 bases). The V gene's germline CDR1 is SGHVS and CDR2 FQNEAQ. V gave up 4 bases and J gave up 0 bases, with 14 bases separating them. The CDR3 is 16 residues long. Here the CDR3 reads CASSSPWTASTDTQYF. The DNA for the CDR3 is TGTGCCAGCAGCTCCCCCTGGACAGCTAGCACAGATACGCAGTATTTT.

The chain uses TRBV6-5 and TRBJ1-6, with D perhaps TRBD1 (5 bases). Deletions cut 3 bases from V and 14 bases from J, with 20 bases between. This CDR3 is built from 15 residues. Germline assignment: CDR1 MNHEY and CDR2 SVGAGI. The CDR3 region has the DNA TGTGCCAGCAGTTATTCCGGGACTCGGCCTTCGGCCCTCCACTTT. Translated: CASSYSGTRPSALHF.

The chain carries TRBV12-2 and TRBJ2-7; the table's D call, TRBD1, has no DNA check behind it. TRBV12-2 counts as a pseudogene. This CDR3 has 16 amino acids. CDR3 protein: CASRLSRDRGPYEQYF. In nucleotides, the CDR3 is TGTGCAAGTCGCTTATCGAGGGACAGGGGGCCCTACGAGCAGTACTTC.

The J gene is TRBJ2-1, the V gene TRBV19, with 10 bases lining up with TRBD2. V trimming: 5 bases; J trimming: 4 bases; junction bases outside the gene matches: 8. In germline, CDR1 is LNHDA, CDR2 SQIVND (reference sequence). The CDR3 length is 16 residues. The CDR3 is CASSPLRTSGYNEQFF. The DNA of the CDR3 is TGTGCCAGTAGTCCCCTCCGGACTAGCGGATACAATGAGCAGTTCTTC.

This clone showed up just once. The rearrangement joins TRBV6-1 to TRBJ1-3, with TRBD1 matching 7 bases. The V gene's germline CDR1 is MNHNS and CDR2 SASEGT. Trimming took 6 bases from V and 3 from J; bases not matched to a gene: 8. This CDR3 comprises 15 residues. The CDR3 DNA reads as TGTGCCAGCAGAGGGGGACAGTCGGGTGGAAACACCATATATTTT. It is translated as CASRGGQSGGNTIYF.

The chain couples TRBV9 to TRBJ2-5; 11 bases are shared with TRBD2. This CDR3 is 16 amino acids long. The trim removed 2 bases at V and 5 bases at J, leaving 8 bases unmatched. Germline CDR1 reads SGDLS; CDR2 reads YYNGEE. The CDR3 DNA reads TGTGCCAGCAGCGTCGGGCTAGCGGGGGGTCAGGAGACCCAGTACTTC. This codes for CASSVGLAGGQETQYF. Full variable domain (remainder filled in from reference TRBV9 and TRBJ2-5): DSGVTQTPKHLITATGQRVTLRCSPRSGDLSVYWYQQSLDQGLQFLIQYYNGEERAKGNILERFSAQQFPDLHSELNLSSLELGDSALYFCASSVGLAGGQETQYFGPGTRLLVL.

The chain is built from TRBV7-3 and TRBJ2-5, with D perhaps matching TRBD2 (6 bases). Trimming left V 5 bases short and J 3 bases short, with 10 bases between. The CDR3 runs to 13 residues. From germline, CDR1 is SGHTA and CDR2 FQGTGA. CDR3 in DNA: TGTGCCAGCAGCCGAAGACTAGAAGAGACCCAGTACTTC. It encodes CASSRRLEETQYF.

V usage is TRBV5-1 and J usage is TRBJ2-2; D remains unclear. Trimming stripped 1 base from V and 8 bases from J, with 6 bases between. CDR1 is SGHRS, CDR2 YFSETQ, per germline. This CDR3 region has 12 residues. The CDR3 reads CASSLNVGELFF. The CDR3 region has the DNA TGCGCCAGCAGCTTGAATGTAGGGGAGCTGTTTTTT.

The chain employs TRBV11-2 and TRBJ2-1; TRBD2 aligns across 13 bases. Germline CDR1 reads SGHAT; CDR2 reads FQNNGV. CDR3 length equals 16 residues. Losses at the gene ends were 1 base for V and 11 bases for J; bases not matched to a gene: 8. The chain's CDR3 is CASSLGGPGLAGKQFF. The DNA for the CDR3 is TGTGCCAGCAGCTTAGGAGGGCCGGGACTAGCGGGGAAGCAGTTCTTC.

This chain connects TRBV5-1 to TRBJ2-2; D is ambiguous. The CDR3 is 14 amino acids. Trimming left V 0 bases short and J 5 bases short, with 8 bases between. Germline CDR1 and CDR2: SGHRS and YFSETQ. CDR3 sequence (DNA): TGCGCCAGCAGCTTGGGCGTGAGTACCGGGGAGCTGTTTTTT. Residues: CASSLGVSTGELFF.

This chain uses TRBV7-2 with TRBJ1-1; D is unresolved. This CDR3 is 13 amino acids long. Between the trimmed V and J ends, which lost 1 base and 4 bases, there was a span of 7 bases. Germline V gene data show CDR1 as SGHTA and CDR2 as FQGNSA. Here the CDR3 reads CASSLGAATEAFF. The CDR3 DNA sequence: TGTGCCAGCAGCTTAGGGGCAGCCACTGAAGCTTTCTTT.

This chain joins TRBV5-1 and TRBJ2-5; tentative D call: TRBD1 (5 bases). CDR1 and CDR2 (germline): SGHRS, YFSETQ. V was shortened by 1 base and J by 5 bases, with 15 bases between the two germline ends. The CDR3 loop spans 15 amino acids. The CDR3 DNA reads TGCGCCAGCAGCTTGTTTTACCAGGGTAGGGAGACCCAGTACTTC. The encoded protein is CASSLFYQGRETQYF.

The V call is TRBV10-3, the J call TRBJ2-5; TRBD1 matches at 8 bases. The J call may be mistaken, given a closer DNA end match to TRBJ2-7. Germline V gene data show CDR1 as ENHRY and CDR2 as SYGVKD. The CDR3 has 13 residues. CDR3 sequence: CAIMAGQGYEQYF. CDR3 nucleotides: TGTGCCATCATGGCCGGACAGGGCTACGAGCAGTACTTC.